This entry lists 13 T cell receptor beta chains sequenced from one sample in a study of response to subunit inactivated influenza vaccine. TCRdb redid the calling of the RT-PCR reads with MiXCR, one entry per CDR3 protein. The table includes about 500,000 distinct CDR3 sequences, 15% to 20% detected once. The sample consisted of CD4+ T cells sorted from PBMCs, taken roughly 24 months after vaccination. These receptor sequences come from a man aged 50-75 years who received an inactivated influenza vaccine.

This clonotype occurred a few times. V is TRBV15 and J is TRBJ2-4, with D perhaps assigned TRBD1 or TRBD2 (5 bases each). The germline V and J ends were trimmed by 0 bases and 8 bases, with 14 bases remaining between them. The V gene's germline CDR1 is LNHNV and CDR2 YYDKDF (reference sequence). The CDR3 spans 15 residues. CDR3 in amino acids: CATSRDGGVSDIQYF. The CDR3 nucleotides read TGTGCCACCAGCAGAGATGGGGGTGTGAGTGACATTCAGTACTTC.

This clonotype turned up a few times. The CDR3 reads CASSQDGASEQFF. The CDR3 nucleotides are TGTGCCAGCAGCCAAGATGGCGCTAGTGAGCAGTTCTTC. V is TRBV3-1 and J is TRBJ2-1; D uncertain. Germline-derived CDR1 and CDR2 are LGHDT and YNNKEL (reference sequence). The ends were cut back, 0 bases at V and 9 bases at J, with 9 bases in the middle. There are 13 residues in the CDR3.

This clonotype was recorded a few times. The chain is built from TRBV7-9 and TRBJ1-1; D is possibly TRBD1 (5 bases). V lost 4 bases and J 12 bases, leaving 21 bases between the germline ends. CDR1 SEHNR and CDR2 FQNEAQ come from the germline V gene (reference sequence). The CDR3 consists of 14 residues. CDR3 nucleotide sequence: TGTGCCAGCAGCTCCAGTTTAACGGAGGGGCAGTCTTTCTTT. It encodes CASSSSLTEGQSFF.

Only a few counts were recorded for this clonotype. The CDR3 DNA sequence: TGTGCCAGTCAGCCTACAGGGGTAGAGACCCAGTACTTC. Translated: CASQPTGVETQYF. The chain uses TRBV6-1 and TRBJ2-5, with 7 positions matching TRBD1. CDR1 and CDR2 from the germline V gene are MNHNS and SASEGT. Losses at the gene ends were 9 bases for V and 4 bases for J; bases not matched to a gene: 8. The CDR3 contains 13 residues.

The chain is built from TRBV11-1 and TRBJ2-2; D is uncertain. The CDR3 has 12 amino acids. The ends were cut back, 4 bases at V and 6 bases at J, with 6 bases in the middle. CDR1 and CDR2 from the germline V gene are SGHAT and FQDESV (reference sequence). For the CDR3, the DNA is TGTGCCAGCAGCTCCGAGGCCGGGGAGCTGTTTTTT. Its protein is CASSSEAGELFF.

This clonotype was found a few times. The V gene is TRBV9, the J gene TRBJ2-3, with TRBD1 matching 10 bases. Germline V CDR1 and CDR2: SGDLS, YYNGEE. The CDR3 totals 15 residues. J lost 2 bases, V lost 2 bases, and 2 bases had no gene match. CDR3 nucleotide sequence: TGTGCCAGCAGCGTGACAGGGGGCCTCACAGATACGCAGTATTTT. It translates to CASSVTGGLTDTQYF.

The chain recombines TRBV20-1 with TRBJ2-2, with 7 nucleotides matching TRBD1. The ends lost 4 bases at V and 7 bases at J; junction bases unmatched: 3. The CDR3 has 12 amino acids. CDR1 is DFQATT and CDR2 is SNEGSKA in the germline V gene (reference sequence). The CDR3, as DNA: TGCAGTGCTAACAGGGGTGGCGGGGAGCTGTTTTTT. It is translated as CSANRGGGELFF.

In this sample, this clonotype turned up many times. The chain employs TRBV29-1 and TRBJ2-5; 13 nucleotides agree with TRBD2. V shed 6 bases and J 5 bases; nucleotides not matched to a gene: 9. CDR1 SQVTM and CDR2 ANQGSEA come from the germline V gene. This CDR3 region has 15 residues. This CDR3 reads CSVPLTSGGGETQYF. As DNA, the CDR3 is TGCAGCGTCCCCCTCACTAGCGGGGGGGGTGAGACCCAGTACTTC.

This clonotype was picked up a small number of times. This chain connects TRBV3-1 to TRBJ2-1, with TRBD1 matching 9 bases. In germline, CDR1 is LGHDT, CDR2 YNNKEL (reference sequence). V was clipped by 3 bases and J by 2 bases; unmatched bases: 2. This CDR3 spans 15 amino acids. CDR3 coding DNA: TGTGCCAGCAGCCACAACAGGGGGCCCTACAATGAGCAGTTCTTC. Its protein is CASSHNRGPYNEQFF.

CDR3 coding DNA: TGTGCCACCAGTGACACCCGGACAGGTCTGATGGATACGCAGTATTTT. As protein: CATSDTRTGLMDTQYF. This chain joins TRBV24-1 and TRBJ2-3, with 7 bases fitting TRBD1. The CDR3 sequence is 16 residues long. CDR1 and CDR2 (germline): KGHDR, SFDVKD. J lost 6 bases, V lost 4 bases, and 12 bases had no gene match.

V gene TRBV5-1 combines with J gene TRBJ2-1, with TRBD2 identical over 8 bases. This CDR3 is built from 16 residues. The junction had 11 bases not matched to a gene; V was cut back by 0 bases and J by 9 bases. Germline V gives CDR1 SGHRS, CDR2 YFSETQ. This CDR3 is CASSLEAGGLRGEQFF. The CDR3 DNA reads TGCGCCAGCAGCTTGGAGGCGGGGGGCCTCCGTGGTGAGCAGTTCTTC.

The CDR3 sequence: CSAQGAGTEAFF. CDR3 coding DNA: TGCAGCGCGCAGGGGGCCGGCACTGAAGCTTTCTTT. The V and J genes are TRBV29-1 and TRBJ1-1; 8 nucleotides agree with TRBD1. The CDR3 length is 12 residues. The ends lost 7 bases at V and 4 bases at J; junction bases unmatched: 5. CDR1 is SQVTM, CDR2 ANQGSEA, per germline.

This clonotype has only a few counts. The rearrangement uses TRBV20-1 and TRBJ2-7, with D perhaps matching TRBD2 (6 bases). Deletions cut 5 bases from V and 2 bases from J, with 13 bases between. CDR3 length: 13 residues. The V gene's germline CDR1 is DFQATT and CDR2 SNEGSKA (reference sequence). CDR3 DNA: TGCAGTGCTCCGGGACTCGAGACCTACGAGCAGTACTTC. Residues: CSAPGLETYEQYF.